Presented here are 6 T cell receptor beta chains from one specimen sequenced in a study of CD8 T cells in ankylosing spondylitis. Study-wide findings and caveats: Seemingly distinctive of ankylosing spondylitis blood was a TCR beta motif formed by eight highly homologous variants.

For these TCRs, the target antigens are not known. TCRdb recomputed calls from the 5' RACE reads with MiXCR, one row per CDR3 protein. The repertoire includes some 140,000 distinct CDR3 sequences, roughly a sixth of them detected once, and 33% sits in the top ten. The specimen sequenced was blood, either unsorted or a sorted T cell fraction (not recorded which). Receptors originate from a male donor with ankylosing spondylitis.

The chain links TRBV4-1 to TRBJ2-2; D is possibly TRBD2 (6 bases). The V end was cut by 0 bases, the J end by 5 bases, with 16 bases between. The CDR3 spans 17 residues. Germline-derived CDR1 and CDR2 are MGHRA and YSYEKL. In nucleotides, the CDR3 is TGCGCCAGCAGCCAAGAAATAGCCGGGGGAGGTACCGGGGAGCTGTTTTTT. Translation: CASSQEIAGGGTGELFF.

V is TRBV12-5 and J is TRBJ2-7, with D possibly matching TRBD1 (6 bases). V was trimmed by 6 bases and J by 4 bases, leaving 16 bases between them. Per the germline V gene, CDR1 is LGHNT and CDR2 is FRNRAP. CDR3 length equals 14 residues. Here the CDR3 reads CASGSSGTPYEQYF. The CDR3 DNA sequence: TGTGCTAGTGGGTCTTCCGGGACACCTTACGAGCAGTACTTC.

This clonotype was counted between two and nine times. The J gene is TRBJ2-7, the V gene TRBV3-1; D is possibly TRBD1 or TRBD2 (5 bases each). The CDR3 extends over 18 amino acids. Germline lookup yields CDR1 LGHDT and CDR2 YNNKEL (reference sequence). V lost 2 bases, J lost 0 bases, and 20 bases lay in between. The CDR3 here is CASSQLIFGAGSSYEQYF. CDR3 DNA: TGTGCCAGCAGCCAACTCATCTTCGGGGCAGGGAGCTCCTACGAGCAGTACTTC.

This clonotype turned up a few times. The V call is TRBV12-3 or TRBV12-4, the J call TRBJ2-7; tentatively, D is TRBD2 (5 bases). Trimming took 3 bases from V and 4 from J, leaving 13 bases between them. CDR3 length equals 14 residues. CDR3 DNA: TGTGCCAGCAGTTTCGGGGTTATCGGTTACGAGCAGTACTTC. Protein sequence: CASSFGVIGYEQYF.

This clonotype was counted a few times. The chain joins TRBV4-1 to TRBJ2-3; TRBD2 aligns across 8 bases. CDR1 and CDR2 (germline): MGHRA, YSYEKL. The CDR3 has 17 residues. J lost 6 bases, V lost 1 base, and 12 bases had no gene match. CDR3 sequence: CASSQGGDSGLVDTQYF. The CDR3 DNA reads TGCGCCAGCAGCCAAGGGGGGGACTCGGGACTAGTGGATACGCAGTATTTT.

This clonotype has at least ten counts. This sequence joins TRBV29-1 and TRBJ2-2; no reliable D call. The V and J ends lost 4 bases and 1 base respectively, with 7 bases between them. The CDR3 sequence is 13 residues long. Per germline, CDR1 SQVTM and CDR2 ANQGSEA. Here the CDR3 DNA reads TGCAGCGTTGGTGGGAAGAACACCGGGGAGCTGTTTTTT. It translates to CSVGGKNTGELFF.